This passage covers 16 T cell receptor beta chains from one sample sequenced in a study of T cell repertoires in cytomegalovirus infection. Their antigen targets remain unknown. Each CDR3 protein gets one entry after TCRdb re-called the reads with MiXCR. The data contain around 770,000 distinct CDR3 sequences, about 28% of them singletons. Here the sequenced sample was cultured CD8+ T cells from PBMCs, taken from culture after CMV antigen stimulation. These receptors originate from a human donor in good health (CMV status not recorded). Some clones in this sample may be carry-over from other donors' samples.

The chain recombines TRBV29-1 with TRBJ2-3, with D maybe TRBD2 (6 bases). V gave up 2 bases and J gave up 4 bases, with 16 bases separating them. Germline V gene lookup returns CDR1 SQVTM and CDR2 ANQGSEA. The CDR3 spans 15 residues. The DNA for the CDR3 is TGCAGCGTTGAAAAGTGGGGGGAGTTTGCAGATACGCAGTATTTT. As protein: CSVEKWGEFADTQYF.

The chain has TRBV11-2 and TRBJ2-2, with TRBD2 matching 9 bases. J gave up 5 bases and V 4 bases, and 8 bases lay outside the gene matches. This CDR3 has 16 amino acids. Germline CDR1 SGHAT, CDR2 FQNNGV. CDR3 amino acids: CASSSSGVERTGELFF. CDR3 nucleotide sequence: TGTGCCAGCAGCTCTAGCGGGGTGGAGAGGACCGGGGAGCTGTTTTTT.

V usage is TRBV7-6 and J usage is TRBJ2-7; 10 bases are shared with TRBD2. The CDR3 has 16 residues. The germline gives CDR1 SGHVS, CDR2 FNYEAQ. V gave up 5 bases and J gave up 2 bases; unmatched junction bases: 9. CDR3 DNA sequence: TGTGCCAGCAGCCTCCCTAGCGGGAGAAGACCCTACGAGCAGTACTTC. It yields the protein CASSLPSGRRPYEQYF.

This clonotype was counted many times. The V call is TRBV7-8, the J call TRBJ2-3; 8 nucleotides match TRBD2. The germline CDR1 and CDR2 sequences are SGHVS and FQNEAQ. This CDR3 has 15 residues. V shed 5 bases, J shed 7 bases, and the junction held 11 bases outside the gene matches. CDR3 bases: TGTGCCAGCAGCACTCCTAGGGCGGGGGGAAATACGCAGTATTTT. Its protein product is CASSTPRAGGNTQYF.

This clonotype was seen many times. The chain combines TRBV19 with TRBJ1-1; D call uncertain. The germline V and J ends were trimmed by 4 bases and 5 bases, with 5 bases remaining between them. CDR3 length equals 11 residues. CDR1 is LNHDA, CDR2 SQIVND, per germline (reference sequence). The CDR3 loop is CASSTSTEAFF. The CDR3 coding sequence is TGTGCCAGTAGTACGAGTACTGAAGCTTTCTTT. The full variable domain, its missing parts supplied by reference TRBV19 and TRBJ1-1, is DGGITQSPKYLFRKEGQNVTLSCEQNLNHDAMYWYRQDPGQGLRLIYYSQIVNDFQKGDIAEGYSVSREKKESFPLTVTSAQKNPTAFYLCASSTSTEAFFGQGTRLTVV.

This clonotype was observed a handful of times. V gene TRBV2 combines with J gene TRBJ1-6, with TRBD1 as a possible D gene (5 bases). Between the trimmed V and J ends, which lost 0 bases and 14 bases, there was a span of 14 bases. The germline V gene has CDR1 SNHLY and CDR2 FYNNEI. The CDR3 spans 14 residues. The DNA for the CDR3 is TGTGCCAGCAGTGAAGCGCCGACAGCTCGTACCCTCCACTTT. Encoded protein: CASSEAPTARTLHF.

This rearrangement joins TRBV10-2 to TRBJ1-1; possible D gene TRBD1, 6 bases. CDR3 length: 16 amino acids. The V end was cut by 7 bases, the J end by 1 base, with 19 bases between. Germline loops: CDR1 WSHSY, CDR2 SAAADI. In DNA, the CDR3 is TGCGCCAGCACGAAAATAATACAGGGCTCGAACACTGAAGCTTTCTTT. Residues: CASTKIIQGSNTEAFF.

There are a few counts of this clonotype. The chain recombines TRBV7-9 with TRBJ1-2; D unresolved. The germline V and J ends were trimmed by 1 base and 5 bases, with 14 bases remaining between them. The CDR3 loop spans 15 amino acids. Germline loops: CDR1 SEHNR, CDR2 FQNEAQ (reference sequence). This CDR3 is CASSLGTYRAYGYTF. CDR3 in DNA: TGTGCCAGCAGCTTAGGAACTTACCGGGCGTATGGCTACACCTTC.

This chain links TRBV7-2 with TRBJ1-1; weak D call: TRBD1 (6 bases). The germline V and J ends were trimmed by 1 base and 7 bases, with 13 bases remaining between them. Germline CDR1 and CDR2: SGHTA and FQGNSA. CDR3 length: 14 amino acids. The CDR3: CASSLERGGGEAFF. Written as DNA, the CDR3 is TGTGCCAGCAGCTTAGAGCGGGGAGGGGGTGAAGCTTTCTTT.

The chain couples TRBV6-5 to TRBJ2-4; 10 bases are a match to TRBD2. CDR1 is MNHEY and CDR2 is SVGAGI in the germline V gene. CDR3 length: 14 residues. After removal of 7 bases from V and 4 bases from J, the junction contained 4 bases not matched to a gene. The CDR3 nucleotides are TGTGCCAGCAATTCACTAGCGGGGAAAAACATTCAGTACTTC. It is translated as CASNSLAGKNIQYF.

This chain uses TRBV12-3 or TRBV12-4 with TRBJ2-7; D unresolved. The CDR3 consists of 15 residues. V was shortened by 5 bases and J by 2 bases, with 16 bases between the two germline ends. CDR3 protein: CASSPPRWVPYEQYV. In nucleotides, the CDR3 is TGTGCCAGCAGTCCCCCAAGGTGGGTCCCCTACGAGCAGTACGTC.

Points on this clonotype: A clone one base away is much larger, so this may be a read error. V gene TRBV7-8 combines with J gene TRBJ2-3, with 10 bases identical to TRBD2. The CDR3 has 17 amino acids. Germline CDR1 and CDR2: SGHVS and FQNEAQ. CDR3 nucleotide sequence: TGTGCCAGCAGCTCCCCTTTAGCGGGGGGTAGCACAGATACGCTGTATTTT. Protein sequence: CASSSPLAGGSTDTLYF.

This sequence joins TRBV28 and TRBJ2-1; the D call may be TRBD1 or TRBD2 (5 bases each). Trimming took off 5 bases at V and 5 bases at J, with 13 bases between the two ends. This CDR3 has 14 amino acids. Germline V lookup: CDR1 MDHEN, CDR2 SYDVKM. For the CDR3, the DNA is TGTGCCAGCAGTCGGGACGCGGGCGACAATGAGCAGTTCTTC. Translating it yields CASSRDAGDNEQFF.

The V and J genes are TRBV12-3 or TRBV12-4 and TRBJ2-5; TRBD1 agrees at 8 bases. The length of the CDR3 is 15 residues. V lost 5 bases and J lost 3; bases outside the gene matches: 8. CDR3 amino acids: CASSRTGTGKETQYF. The CDR3 nucleotides are TGTGCCAGCAGTCGAACCGGGACAGGAAAAGAGACCCAGTACTTC.

The genes are TRBV5-6 and TRBJ1-4, with 9 bases aligning to TRBD1. CDR1 is SGHDT, CDR2 YYEEEE, per germline. The junction had 7 bases not matched to a gene; V was cut back by 3 bases and J by 10 bases. The CDR3 is made up of 14 amino acids. This CDR3 reads CASSSGTGHGKLFF. Written as DNA, the CDR3 is TGTGCCAGCAGCTCCGGGACAGGGCATGGAAAACTGTTTTTT.

This clonotype has a handful of counts. The V and J genes are TRBV7-6 and TRBJ2-3; 10 bases agree with TRBD2. This CDR3 region has 17 residues. J lost 3 bases, V lost 5 bases, and 11 bases had no gene match. CDR1 and CDR2 (germline): SGHVS, FNYEAQ. The CDR3 spells CASSPDFSGGLTDTQYF. CDR3 in DNA: TGTGCCAGCAGCCCAGACTTTAGCGGGGGGTTGACAGATACGCAGTATTTT.